This record concerns one T cell receptor (beta chain) sequence. Its antigen is still unknown. The study sampled nominally healthy donors, though unrecorded immune exposures were likely. This sample stems from a study of cytomegalovirus exposure and HLA in healthy donors. Overall study results and limits: A later analysis showed HLA-associated TCR beta chains outstripping equally common others in clonal expansion. There were 160 or so TCR beta chains listed as cytomegalovirus-associated.

Vbeta (60) and Jbeta (13) primers were used in the PCR. Assay used: immunoSEQ multiplex PCR; TCRdb lists only in-frame clones, some missing. This table holds about 140,000 clones, less than 85% found once. This CDR3 contains 15 residues. V dropped 0 bases and J dropped 5; count of bases not matched to a gene: 3. The germline CDR1 and CDR2 sequences are SGHRS and YFSETQ. The J gene is TRBJ1-5, the V gene TRBV5-1, with 9 bases aligning to TRBD1. This sequence was found in a woman aged 55-69 years in good health and CMV-seropositive. What was sequenced was PBMCs. The CDR3 sequence: CASSLAGTGYQPQHF. DNA of the CDR3: TGCGCCAGCAGCTTGGCCGGGACAGGGTATCAGCCCCAGCATTTT.